The 18 T cell receptor beta chains presented below share a single source sample, sequenced in a study of siplizumab effects on memory and regulatory T cells (dated by TCRdb to about 2019). Library construction relied on the immunoSEQ multiplex PCR assay. The table comes from immuneACCESS by way of TCRdb, which keeps in-frame sequences with V and J called. Part of the clones is missing from these tables; in studies checked, under half for an unresolved V gene and the rest for unknown reasons. The sample table lists 57,000 or so clones, approximately 93% of them with a count of one. Approximately 38% of the sample is taken by the ten largest. The source material was CD8+ T cells sorted from blood. These TCRs come from a human donor in good health.

The chain couples TRBV5-1 to TRBJ2-3, with D perhaps matching TRBD2 (6 bases). CDR1 is SGHRS, CDR2 YFSETQ, per germline. Trimming stripped 6 bases from V and 1 base from J, with 12 bases between. The CDR3 contains 14 residues. CDR3 sequence: CASTFGGGTDTQYF. The CDR3 DNA sequence: TGCGCCAGCACGTTCGGGGGAGGCACAGATACGCAGTATTTT. Together with reference TRBV5-1 and TRBJ2-3, the CDR3 gives the full variable domain: KAGVTQTPRYLIKTRGQQVTLSCSPISGHRSVSWYQQTPGQGLQFLFEYFSETQRNKGNFPGRFSGRQFSNSRSEMNVSTLELGDSALYLCASTFGGGTDTQYFGPGTRLTVL.

J is TRBJ1-1 and V is TRBV7-2; D unresolved. The CDR3 is made up of 14 amino acids. The V and J ends lost 5 bases and 4 bases respectively, with 14 bases between them. CDR1 and CDR2 from the germline V gene are SGHTA and FQGNSA. CDR3 nucleotides: TGTGCCAGCAGCATGGACTGGCGAGGCACTGAAGCTTTCTTT. This translates into CASSMDWRGTEAFF.

The J gene is TRBJ2-3, the V gene TRBV7-2; D not certain. There are 16 residues in the CDR3. The V end lost 1 base, the J end lost 2 bases, and 13 bases lay between the germline ends. Germline CDR1 is SGHTA and CDR2 is FQGNSA. DNA for the CDR3: TGTGCCAGCAGCTTAGACCCCCCACCTTTCACAGATACGCAGTATTTT. Protein product: CASSLDPPPFTDTQYF.

The rearrangement uses TRBV7-9 and TRBJ2-1; possible D gene TRBD1, 5 bases. Trimming took 5 bases from V and 4 from J, leaving 9 bases between them. Germline CDR1 reads SEHNR; CDR2 reads FQNEAQ (reference sequence). This CDR3 has 13 residues. CDR3 sequence: CASSVRGYNEQFF. CDR3 coding DNA: TGTGCCAGCAGCGTAAGGGGTTACAATGAGCAGTTCTTC.

This clone was detected many times. The CDR3 reads CASSPRLSYEQYF. The CDR3, as DNA: TGTGCCAGCAGTCCCCGGTTATCCTACGAGCAGTACTTC. The chain links TRBV28 to TRBJ2-7, with D unclear. Germline V lookup: CDR1 MDHEN, CDR2 SYDVKM. Between the trimmed V and J ends, which lost 5 bases and 1 base, there was a span of 9 bases. The CDR3 consists of 13 residues. Full variable domain (rest looked up from reference TRBV28 and TRBJ2-7): DVKVTQSSRYLVKRTGEKVFLECVQDMDHENMFWYRQDPGLGLRLIYFSYDVKMKEKGDIPEGYSVSREKKERFSLILESASTNQTSMYLCASSPRLSYEQYFGPGTRLTVT.

This clone has a handful of counts. V is TRBV5-8 and J is TRBJ2-7; D remains unclear. CDR1 and CDR2 (germline): SGHTS, YDEGEE. The CDR3 consists of 13 residues. The V gene lost 0 bases and the J gene lost 1 base, with 5 bases spanning the gap. The CDR3 protein is CASSLAQSYEQYF. DNA of the CDR3: TGTGCCAGCAGCTTGGCACAGTCCTACGAGCAGTACTTC. The full variable domain, with the rest looked up from reference TRBV5-8 and TRBJ2-7, is EAGVTQSPTHLIKTRGQQATLRCSPISGHTSVYWYQQALGLGLQFLLWYDEGEERNRGNFPPRFSGRQFPNYSSELNVNALELEDSALYLCASSLAQSYEQYFGPGTRLTVT.

The J gene is TRBJ2-2, the V gene TRBV7-6; 11 bases align to TRBD1. Trimming removed 5 bases from V and 6 bases from J; junction bases left unmatched: 5. CDR1 is SGHVS, CDR2 FNYEAQ, per germline. The CDR3 totals 15 residues. For the CDR3, the DNA is TGTGCCAGCAGCCCTGGGACAGGGGGGTCCGGGGAGCTGTTTTTT. Its protein is CASSPGTGGSGELFF.

The chain employs TRBV5-1 and TRBJ2-1; TRBD2 aligns across 11 bases. The CDR3 totals 19 residues. J gave up 2 bases and V 0 bases, and 10 bases lay outside the gene matches. The germline V gene encodes CDR1 SGHRS and CDR2 YFSETQ. DNA of the CDR3: TGCGCCAGCAGCTTGGCCGGTCTAGCGGGAGGACCGACCTACAATGAGCAGTTCTTC. Amino acids: CASSLAGLAGGPTYNEQFF.

The chain has TRBV5-6 and TRBJ2-1, with 11 bases aligning to TRBD2. V shed 4 bases and J 5 bases; nucleotides not matched to a gene: 11. The CDR3 covers 17 residues. CDR1 is SGHDT, CDR2 YYEEEE, per germline. CDR3 region: CASSPGPGTSGDNEQFF. CDR3 in DNA: TGTGCCAGCAGCCCAGGGCCCGGGACTAGCGGAGACAATGAGCAGTTCTTC.

The chain joins TRBV9 to TRBJ2-7; D is uncertain. Germline values: CDR1 SGDLS, CDR2 YYNGEE. This CDR3 region has 13 residues. V was cut by 0 bases and J by 5 bases, with 9 bases left in between. The CDR3 nucleotides read TGTGCCAGCAGCGTAGGTAGGGCCAACGAGCAGTACTTC. This sequence encodes CASSVGRANEQYF.

The chain recombines TRBV7-8 with TRBJ2-1, with 8 bases matching TRBD1. The CDR3 is made up of 14 amino acids. V lost 3 bases to trimming and J lost 5 bases; unmatched junction nucleotides: 3. Germline values: CDR1 SGHVS, CDR2 FQNEAQ. In DNA form, the CDR3 reads TGTGCCAGCAGCTTCAGGGGGCAGGACAATGAGCAGTTCTTC. Residues: CASSFRGQDNEQFF. Based on the CDR3 plus reference TRBV7-8 and TRBJ2-1, the full variable domain is GAGVSQSPRYKVAKRGQDVALRCDPISGHVSLFWYQQALGQGPEFLTYFQNEAQLDKSGLPSDRFFAERPEGSVSTLKIQRTQQEDSAVYLCASSFRGQDNEQFFGPGTRLTVL.

The chain couples TRBV7-2 to TRBJ2-1; D gene unclear. CDR1 and CDR2 from the germline V gene are SGHTA and FQGNSA. The ends were cut back, 2 bases at V and 8 bases at J, with 4 bases in the middle. The CDR3 consists of 11 residues. The DNA of the CDR3 is TGTGCCAGCAGCTTACACTATGAGCAGTTCTTC. Translated: CASSLHYEQFF.

J is TRBJ2-7 and V is TRBV18, with D unclear. CDR3 length: 15 residues. With 2 bases removed from V and 1 base from J, the gap between germline ends came to 12 bases. Per the germline V gene, CDR1 is KGHSH and CDR2 is LQKENI. The chain's CDR3 is CASSPASGLSYEQYF. The CDR3 DNA is TGTGCCAGCTCACCAGCGTCAGGCCTTTCCTACGAGCAGTACTTC. The full variable domain, its missing parts supplied by reference TRBV18 and TRBJ2-7, is NAGVMQNPRHLVRRRGQEARLRCSPMKGHSHVYWYRQLPEEGLKFMVYLQKENIIDESGMPKERFSAEFPKEGPSILRIQQVVRGDSAAYFCASSPASGLSYEQYFGPGTRLTVT.

This chain joins TRBV27 and TRBJ1-5, with TRBD1 as a possible D gene (5 bases). This CDR3 contains 16 residues. CDR1 and CDR2 from the germline V gene are MNHEY and SMNVEV (reference sequence). Trimming stripped 2 bases from V and 5 bases from J, with 16 bases between. CDR3 in amino acids: CASSLGGGVPYQPQHF. The CDR3 region has the DNA TGTGCCAGCAGTTTAGGCGGGGGGGTTCCCTATCAGCCCCAGCATTTT.

CDR3 sequence (DNA): TGTGCCAGCAGTTTATCCGCAGTCGCGACTACTAACTATGGCTACACCTTC. It codes for CASSLSAVATTNYGYTF. The rearrangement joins TRBV27 to TRBJ1-2; D gene uncertain. Germline V gene data show CDR1 as MNHEY and CDR2 as SMNVEV (reference sequence). V gave up 0 bases and J gave up 0 bases, with 14 bases separating them. This CDR3 has 17 amino acids.

CDR3 sequence reads: CASSEGLAGVGEQFF. For the CDR3, the DNA is TGTGCCAGCAGTGAAGGCCTAGCGGGAGTGGGTGAGCAGTTCTTC. The chain has TRBV2 and TRBJ2-1, with 10 bases fitting TRBD2. V gave up 1 base and J gave up 9 bases; unmatched junction bases: 6. This CDR3 is built from 15 residues. Germline V gene data show CDR1 as SNHLY and CDR2 as FYNNEI.

The chain joins TRBV4-1 to TRBJ2-2; D gene uncertain. Germline V lookup: CDR1 MGHRA, CDR2 YSYEKL. V was trimmed by 3 bases and J by 7 bases, leaving 15 bases between them. The CDR3 runs 15 residues. In DNA, the CDR3 is TGCGCCAGCAGCCATCGGATACAGCTCAGCGGGGAGCTGTTTTTT. It is translated as CASSHRIQLSGELFF.

The chain is built from TRBV29-1 and TRBJ2-7; TRBD1 matches 7 bases. V shed 6 bases, J shed 1 base, and the junction held 6 bases outside the gene matches. The CDR3 has 13 amino acids. Germline V gene sequence: CDR1 SQVTM, CDR2 ANQGSEA. The CDR3 region is CSVVTGDSYEQYF. The CDR3 DNA follows: TGCAGCGTAGTTACAGGGGATTCCTACGAGCAGTACTTC.